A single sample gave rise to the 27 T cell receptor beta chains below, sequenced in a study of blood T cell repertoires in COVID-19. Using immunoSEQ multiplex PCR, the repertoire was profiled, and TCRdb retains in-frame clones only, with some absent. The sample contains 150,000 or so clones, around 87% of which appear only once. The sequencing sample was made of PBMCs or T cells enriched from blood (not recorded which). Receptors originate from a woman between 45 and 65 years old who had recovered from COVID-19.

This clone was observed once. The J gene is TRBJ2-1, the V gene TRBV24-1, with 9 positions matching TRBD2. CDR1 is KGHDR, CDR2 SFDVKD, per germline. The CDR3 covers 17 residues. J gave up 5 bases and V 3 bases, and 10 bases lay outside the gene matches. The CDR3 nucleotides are TGTGCCACCAGTGATCTCCCAGCGGGGGGAACCCACAATGAGCAGTTCTTC. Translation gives CATSDLPAGGTHNEQFF.

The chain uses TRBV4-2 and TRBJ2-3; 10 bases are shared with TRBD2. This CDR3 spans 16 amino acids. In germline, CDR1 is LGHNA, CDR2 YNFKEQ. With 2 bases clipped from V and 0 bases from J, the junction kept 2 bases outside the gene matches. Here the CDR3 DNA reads TGTGCCAGCAGCCAACGTAGCGGGGGGAGCACAGATACGCAGTATTTT. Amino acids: CASSQRSGGSTDTQYF.

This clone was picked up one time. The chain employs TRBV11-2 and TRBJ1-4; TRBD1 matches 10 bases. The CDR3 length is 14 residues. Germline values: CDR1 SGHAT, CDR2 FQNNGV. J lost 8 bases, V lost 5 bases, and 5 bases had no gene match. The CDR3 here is CASSRQGAGEKLFF. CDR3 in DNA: TGTGCCAGCAGCCGACAGGGGGCTGGGGAAAAACTGTTTTTT.

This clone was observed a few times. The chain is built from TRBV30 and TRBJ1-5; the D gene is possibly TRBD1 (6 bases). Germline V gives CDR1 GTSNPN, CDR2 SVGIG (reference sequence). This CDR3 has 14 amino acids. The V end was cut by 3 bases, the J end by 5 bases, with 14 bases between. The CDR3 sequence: CAWRGPGQDQPQHF. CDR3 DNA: TGTGCCTGGAGGGGCCCGGGACAAGATCAGCCCCAGCATTTT.

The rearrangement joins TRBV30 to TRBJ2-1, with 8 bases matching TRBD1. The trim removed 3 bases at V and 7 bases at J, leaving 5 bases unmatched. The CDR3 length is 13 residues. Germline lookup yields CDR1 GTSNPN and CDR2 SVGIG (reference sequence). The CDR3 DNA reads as TGTGCCTGGAGGAGACAGGGGACGAATGAGCAGTTCTTC. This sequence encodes CAWRRQGTNEQFF.

In DNA form, the CDR3 reads TGTGCCAGCAGTGAACCAGGACAGGTCCCTGCGGGTGAGCAGTACTTC. As protein: CASSEPGQVPAGEQYF. This chain uses TRBV6-1 with TRBJ2-7, with TRBD1 identical over 7 bases. This CDR3 contains 16 residues. Germline CDR1 reads MNHNS; CDR2 reads SASEGT. V gave up 2 bases and J gave up 7 bases; unmatched junction bases: 14.

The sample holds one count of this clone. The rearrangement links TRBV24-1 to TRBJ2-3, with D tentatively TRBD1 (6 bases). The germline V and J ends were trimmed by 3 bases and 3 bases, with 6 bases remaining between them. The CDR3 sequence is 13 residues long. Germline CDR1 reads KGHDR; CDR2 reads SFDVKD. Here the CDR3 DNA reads TGTGCCACCAGTGATCAGGGGACAGATACGCAGTATTTT. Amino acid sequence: CATSDQGTDTQYF.

CDR3 nucleotide sequence: TGTGCCAGCAGTGTACAGGGGGGCACTGAAGCTTTCTTT. Its protein is CASSVQGGTEAFF. The genes are TRBV12-3 or TRBV12-4 and TRBJ1-1, with 8 nucleotides matching TRBD1. Trimming at V came to 5 bases and at J to 4 bases, leaving 3 bases not matched to a gene. The CDR3 has 13 amino acids.

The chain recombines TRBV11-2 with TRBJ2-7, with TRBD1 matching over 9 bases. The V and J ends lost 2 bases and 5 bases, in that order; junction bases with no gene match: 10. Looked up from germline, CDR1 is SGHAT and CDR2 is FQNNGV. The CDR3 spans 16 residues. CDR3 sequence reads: CASSLNPGTGLHEQYF. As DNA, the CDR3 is TGTGCCAGCAGCTTAAACCCAGGGACAGGGCTCCACGAGCAGTACTTC. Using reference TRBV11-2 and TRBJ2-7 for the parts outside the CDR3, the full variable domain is EAGVAQSPRYKIIEKRQSVAFWCNPISGHATLYWYQQILGQGPKLLIQFQNNGVVDDSQLPKDRFSAERLKGVDSTLKIQPAKLEDSAVYLCASSLNPGTGLHEQYFGPGTRLTVT.

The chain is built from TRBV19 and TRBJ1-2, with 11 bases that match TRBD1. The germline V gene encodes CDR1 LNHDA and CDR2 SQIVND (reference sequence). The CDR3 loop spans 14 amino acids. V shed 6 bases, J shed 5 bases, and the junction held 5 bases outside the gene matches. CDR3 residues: CASSNRDRGYGYTF. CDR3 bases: TGTGCCAGTAGCAACCGGGACAGGGGGTATGGCTACACCTTC. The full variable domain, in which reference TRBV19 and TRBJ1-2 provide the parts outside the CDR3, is DGGITQSPKYLFRKEGQNVTLSCEQNLNHDAMYWYRQDPGQGLRLIYYSQIVNDFQKGDIAEGYSVSREKKESFPLTVTSAQKNPTAFYLCASSNRDRGYGYTFGSGTRLTVV.

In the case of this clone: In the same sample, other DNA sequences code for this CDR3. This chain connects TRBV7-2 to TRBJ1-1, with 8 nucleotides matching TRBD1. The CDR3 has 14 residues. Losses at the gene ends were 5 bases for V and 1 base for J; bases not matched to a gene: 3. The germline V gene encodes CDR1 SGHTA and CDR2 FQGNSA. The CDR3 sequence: CASSPGQGNTEAFF. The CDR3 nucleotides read TGTGCCAGCAGCCCAGGACAGGGGAACACTGAAGCTTTCTTT.

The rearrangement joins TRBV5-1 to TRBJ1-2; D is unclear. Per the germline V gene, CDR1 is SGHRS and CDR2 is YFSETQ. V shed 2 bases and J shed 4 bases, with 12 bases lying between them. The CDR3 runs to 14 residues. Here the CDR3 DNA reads TGCGCCAGCAGCTTAGGAGAGAAGACCTATGGCTACACCTTC. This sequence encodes CASSLGEKTYGYTF.

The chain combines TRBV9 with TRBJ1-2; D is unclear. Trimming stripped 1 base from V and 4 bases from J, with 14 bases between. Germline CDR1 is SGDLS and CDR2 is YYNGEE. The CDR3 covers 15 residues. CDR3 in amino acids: CASSVSPDTAYGYTF. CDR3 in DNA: TGTGCCAGCAGCGTATCTCCCGACACGGCCTATGGCTACACCTTC.

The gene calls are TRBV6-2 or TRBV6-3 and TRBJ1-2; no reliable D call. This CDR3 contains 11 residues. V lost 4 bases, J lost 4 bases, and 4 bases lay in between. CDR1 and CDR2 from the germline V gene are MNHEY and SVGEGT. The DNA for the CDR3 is TGTGCCAGCAGTTCTTCCTATGGCTACACCTTC. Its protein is CASSSSYGYTF.

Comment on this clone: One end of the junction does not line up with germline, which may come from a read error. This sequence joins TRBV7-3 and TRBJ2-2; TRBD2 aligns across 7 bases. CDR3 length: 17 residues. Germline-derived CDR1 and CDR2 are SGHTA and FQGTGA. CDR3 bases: TGCGCCAGCAGCTTACCCCCTGGGGGGGGGAGGAACGGGGAGCTGTTTTTT. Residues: CASSLPPGGGRNGELFF.

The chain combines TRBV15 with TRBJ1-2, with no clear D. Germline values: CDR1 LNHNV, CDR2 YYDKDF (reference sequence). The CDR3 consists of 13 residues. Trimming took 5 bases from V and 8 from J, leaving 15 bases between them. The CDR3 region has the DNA TGTGCCACCAGCGACGGAGACCTTCCGGGCTACACCTTC. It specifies CATSDGDLPGYTF.

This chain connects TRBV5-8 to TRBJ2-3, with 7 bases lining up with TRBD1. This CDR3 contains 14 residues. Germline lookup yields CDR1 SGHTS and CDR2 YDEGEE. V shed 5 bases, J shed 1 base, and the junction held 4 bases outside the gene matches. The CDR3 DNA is TGTGCCAGCAGGACCGACAGGGGCACAGATACGCAGTATTTT. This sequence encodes CASRTDRGTDTQYF.

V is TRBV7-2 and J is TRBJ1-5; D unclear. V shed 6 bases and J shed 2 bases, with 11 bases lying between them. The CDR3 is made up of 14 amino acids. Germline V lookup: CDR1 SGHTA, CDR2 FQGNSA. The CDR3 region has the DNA TGTGCCAGCAGTCCTTTGGCGGGCAATCAGCCCCAGCATTTT. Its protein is CASSPLAGNQPQHF. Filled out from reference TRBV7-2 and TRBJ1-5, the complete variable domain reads GAGVSQSPSNKVTEKGKDVELRCDPISGHTALYWYRQSLGQGLEFLIYFQGNSAPDKSGLPSDRFSAERTGGSVSTLTIQRTQQEDSAVYLCASSPLAGNQPQHFGDGTRLSIL.

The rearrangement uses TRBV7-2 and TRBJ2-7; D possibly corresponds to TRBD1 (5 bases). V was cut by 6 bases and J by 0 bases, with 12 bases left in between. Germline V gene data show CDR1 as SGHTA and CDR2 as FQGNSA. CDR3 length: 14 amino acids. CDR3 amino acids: CASSRNTGSYEQYF. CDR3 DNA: TGTGCCAGCAGTAGAAATACAGGCTCCTACGAGCAGTACTTC. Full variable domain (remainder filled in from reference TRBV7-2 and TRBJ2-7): GAGVSQSPSNKVTEKGKDVELRCDPISGHTALYWYRQSLGQGLEFLIYFQGNSAPDKSGLPSDRFSAERTGGSVSTLTIQRTQQEDSAVYLCASSRNTGSYEQYFGPGTRLTVT.

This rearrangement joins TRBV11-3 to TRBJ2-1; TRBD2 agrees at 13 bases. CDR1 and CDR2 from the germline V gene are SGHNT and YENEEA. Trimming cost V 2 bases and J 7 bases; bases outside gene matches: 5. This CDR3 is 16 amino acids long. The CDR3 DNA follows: TGTGCCAGCAGCTTATCACTAGCGGGGGGGATGAATGAGCAGTTCTTC. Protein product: CASSLSLAGGMNEQFF.

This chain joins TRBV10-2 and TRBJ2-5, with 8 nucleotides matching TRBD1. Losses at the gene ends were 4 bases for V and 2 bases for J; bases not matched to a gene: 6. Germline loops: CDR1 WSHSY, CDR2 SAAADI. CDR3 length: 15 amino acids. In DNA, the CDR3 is TGCGCCAGCAGTGGACGGGGGACAGGTCAAGAGACCCAGTACTTC. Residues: CASSGRGTGQETQYF.

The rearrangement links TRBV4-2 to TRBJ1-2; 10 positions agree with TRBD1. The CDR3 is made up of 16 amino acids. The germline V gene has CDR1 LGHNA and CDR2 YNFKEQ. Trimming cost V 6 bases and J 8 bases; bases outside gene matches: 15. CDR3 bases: TGTGCCAGCAGTAACACCGACAGGGGGCTATCGGGGGGCTACACCTTC. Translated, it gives CASSNTDRGLSGGYTF.

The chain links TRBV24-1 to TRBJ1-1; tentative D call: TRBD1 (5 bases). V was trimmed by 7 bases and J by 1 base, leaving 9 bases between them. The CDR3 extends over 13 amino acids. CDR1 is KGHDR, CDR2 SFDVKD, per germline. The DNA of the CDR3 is TGTGCCACCAGGGAGGGGCCGAACACTGAAGCTTTCTTT. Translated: CATREGPNTEAFF.

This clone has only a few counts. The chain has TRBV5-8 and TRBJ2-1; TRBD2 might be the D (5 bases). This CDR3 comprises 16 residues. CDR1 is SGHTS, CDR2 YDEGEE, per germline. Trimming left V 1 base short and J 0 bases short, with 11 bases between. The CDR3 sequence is CASSLHLGSSYNEQFF. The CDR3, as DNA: TGTGCCAGCAGCTTGCACTTGGGGAGCTCCTACAATGAGCAGTTCTTC.

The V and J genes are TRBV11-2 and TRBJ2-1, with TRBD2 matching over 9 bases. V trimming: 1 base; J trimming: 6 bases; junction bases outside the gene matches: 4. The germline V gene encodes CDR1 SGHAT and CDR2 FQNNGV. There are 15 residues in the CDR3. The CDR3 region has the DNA TGTGCCAGCAGCTTAGGGGCGGGGGGGCTCAATGAGCAGTTCTTC. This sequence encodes CASSLGAGGLNEQFF.

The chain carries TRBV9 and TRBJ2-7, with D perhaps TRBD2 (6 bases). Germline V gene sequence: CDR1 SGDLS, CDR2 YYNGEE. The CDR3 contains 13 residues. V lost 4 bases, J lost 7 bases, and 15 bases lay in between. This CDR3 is CASSRPGVREQYF. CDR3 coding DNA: TGTGCCAGCAGCAGACCGGGAGTGAGAGAGCAGTACTTC.

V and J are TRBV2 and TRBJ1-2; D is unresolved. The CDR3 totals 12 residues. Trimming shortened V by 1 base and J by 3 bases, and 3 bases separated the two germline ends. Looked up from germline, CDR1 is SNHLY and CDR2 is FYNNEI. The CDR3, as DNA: TGTGCCAGCAGTGAAGGGCACTATGGCTACACCTTC. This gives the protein CASSEGHYGYTF. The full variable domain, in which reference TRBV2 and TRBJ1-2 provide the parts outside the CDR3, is EPEVTQTPSHQVTQMGQEVILRCVPISNHLYFYWYRQILGQKVEFLVSFYNNEISEKSEIFDDQFSVERPDGSNFTLKIRSTKLEDSAMYFCASSEGHYGYTFGSGTRLTVV.